This TCR beta chain was retrieved from a study of shared T cell receptors in the human thymus. Using immunoSEQ multiplex PCR, the repertoire was profiled, and TCRdb retains in-frame clones only, with some absent. The sample holds roughly 560,000 clones, around 82% seen once. These data are also associated with another study on human thymus T cells.

The clonotype comes from a boy younger than two with a congenital heart defect. The sample taken for sequencing was thymocytes.

CDR3 coding DNA: TGTGCCAGCAGCTTAGTAGCCCTTGAACTTACGCAGTATTTT. It is translated as CASSLVALELTQYF. V and J are TRBV13 and TRBJ2-3; D not certain. The CDR3 has 14 amino acids. Germline loops: CDR1 PRHDT, CDR2 FYEKMQ (reference sequence). V lost 1 base, J lost 8 bases, and 13 bases lay in between.